One sample yielded the 29 T cell receptor beta chains listed below, sequenced in a study of cytomegalovirus exposure and HLA in healthy donors (dated 2017 in TCRdb). The protocol used for the library was the immunoSEQ multiplex PCR assay. TCRdb holds this immuneACCESS table with in-frame rearrangements only. Some clones are missing; in checked studies, unresolved V genes explain under half, and the rest has no known cause. Counted in this sample were 65,000 to 95,000 clones; 85% to 95% of them appeared once. The ten largest clones take up 3% to 3.5% of the sample. Sequencing was done on a sample of PBMCs. These receptor sequences come from a man between 18 and 29 years old in good health and CMV-seronegative.

J is TRBJ2-3 and V is TRBV9; weak D call: TRBD2 (7 bases). The germline V gene has CDR1 SGDLS and CDR2 YYNGEE. This CDR3 has 14 residues. The V and J ends lost 3 bases and 0 bases respectively, with 8 bases between them. CDR3 nucleotides: TGTGCCAGCAGCGAGGGGGGGAGCACAGATACGCAGTATTTT. It encodes CASSEGGSTDTQYF.

The CDR3 DNA follows: TGTGCCAGCAGCCCTACCCGGAGCCAGGGGGCCACAGATACGCAGTATTTT. It translates to CASSPTRSQGATDTQYF. The chain joins TRBV21-1 to TRBJ2-3; the D call of TRBD1 is as the table states it, not checked on the DNA. TRBV21-1 has pseudogene status. This CDR3 is built from 17 residues.

The rearrangement links TRBV28 to TRBJ1-3; TRBD1 might be the D (6 bases). CDR1 is MDHEN, CDR2 SYDVKM, per germline. Trimming removed 5 bases from V and 4 bases from J, with 18 bases in between. This CDR3 comprises 16 residues. CDR3 bases: TGTGCCAGCAGTGGATATCAAGGGACATTAGGAAACACCATATATTTT. Translating gives CASSGYQGTLGNTIYF.

The J gene is TRBJ1-1, the V gene TRBV7-6; D gene uncertain. The CDR3 totals 16 residues. V was cut by 0 bases and J by 1 base, with 12 bases left in between. Looked up from germline, CDR1 is SGHVS and CDR2 is FNYEAQ. The CDR3 DNA reads TGTGCCAGCAGCTTAGCGGGGATGGGGAGGAACACTGAAGCTTTCTTT. It translates to CASSLAGMGRNTEAFF.

This clone occurred once. The chain employs TRBV18 and TRBJ1-1; D gene ambiguous. Germline CDR1 and CDR2: KGHSH and LQKENI. The V gene lost 8 bases and the J gene lost 7 bases, with 20 bases spanning the gap. CDR3 length equals 14 residues. The CDR3 protein is CASANTRLGGEAFF. Written as DNA, the CDR3 is TGTGCCAGCGCCAATACTAGGCTCGGCGGTGAAGCTTTCTTT.

V gene TRBV5-8 combines with J gene TRBJ2-3; TRBD2 matches 13 bases. The CDR3 contains 18 residues. The germline V gene has CDR1 SGHTS and CDR2 YDEGEE. V gave up 5 bases and J gave up 1 base; unmatched junction bases: 10. The DNA for the CDR3 is TGTGCCAGCAGTTCTACTAGCGGGGGGGACTGGGGCACAGATACGCAGTATTTT. Protein sequence: CASSSTSGGDWGTDTQYF.

The genes are TRBV11-1 and TRBJ2-7; TRBD1 agrees at 9 bases. Germline V gene data show CDR1 as SGHAT and CDR2 as FQDESV (reference sequence). The ends lost 5 bases at V and 2 bases at J; junction bases unmatched: 7. The CDR3 consists of 15 residues. The CDR3 loop is CASSPRDRVPYEQYF. The CDR3 bases are TGTGCCAGCAGCCCCCGGGACAGGGTCCCCTACGAGCAGTACTTC.

The chain couples TRBV7-6 to TRBJ2-1; 9 nucleotides agree with TRBD1. The V segment lost 5 bases and the J segment 5 bases; nucleotides outside the gene matches: 7. This CDR3 comprises 15 residues. Germline V gene sequence: CDR1 SGHVS, CDR2 FNYEAQ. CDR3 sequence reads: CASSPTGQGDNEQFF. For the CDR3, the DNA is TGTGCCAGCAGCCCAACGGGACAGGGCGACAATGAGCAGTTCTTC.

The genes are TRBV5-1 and TRBJ2-5; tentative D call: TRBD2 (6 bases). This CDR3 is 14 amino acids long. The V end was cut by 7 bases, the J end by 5 bases, with 18 bases between. Germline V gene data show CDR1 as SGHRS and CDR2 as YFSETQ. The CDR3 protein is CASRNGFAGETQYF. In DNA form, the CDR3 reads TGCGCCAGCCGTAATGGGTTCGCGGGGGAGACCCAGTACTTC.

The chain employs TRBV6-5 and TRBJ1-2; D is possibly TRBD1 (5 bases). V lost 8 bases, J lost 7 bases, and 14 bases lay in between. The CDR3 loop spans 12 amino acids. Per the germline V gene, CDR1 is MNHEY and CDR2 is SVGAGI. CDR3 sequence reads: CASLEGTGGYTF. Here the CDR3 DNA reads TGTGCCAGCCTGGAGGGAACAGGTGGCTACACCTTC.

This chain links TRBV7-2 with TRBJ2-4, with TRBD1 as a possible D gene (6 bases). Trimming cost V 5 bases and J 10 bases, with 18 bases left between them. Germline V lookup: CDR1 SGHTA, CDR2 FQGNSA. The CDR3 covers 14 residues. CDR3 nucleotide sequence: TGTGCCAGCAGCCCAGGACAGACCCAAAGGATTCAGTACTTC. The encoded protein is CASSPGQTQRIQYF.

The chain carries TRBV6-1 and TRBJ1-2; D is unclear. The CDR3 runs to 16 residues. From germline, CDR1 is MNHNS and CDR2 SASEGT. Deletions cut 1 base from V and 2 bases from J, with 14 bases between. In nucleotides, the CDR3 is TGTGCCAGCAGTGAAGACGCAGGCAACTTCAACTATGGCTACACCTTC. It is translated as CASSEDAGNFNYGYTF.

The chain uses TRBV15 and TRBJ1-4; D ambiguous. Between the trimmed V and J ends, which lost 1 base and 8 bases, there was a span of 8 bases. Germline loops: CDR1 LNHNV, CDR2 YYDKDF (reference sequence). CDR3 length equals 13 residues. The CDR3 sequence is CATSRVEAEKLFF. CDR3 bases: TGTGCCACCAGCAGAGTAGAAGCGGAAAAACTGTTTTTT.

V usage is TRBV28 and J usage is TRBJ1-5; tentatively, D is TRBD1 (6 bases). The V gene's germline CDR1 is MDHEN and CDR2 SYDVKM. V lost 6 bases to trimming and J lost 0 bases, with 24 bases between them. The length of the CDR3 is 19 residues. CDR3 protein: CASSVPGKTGPDSNQPQHF. CDR3 in DNA: TGTGCCAGCAGCGTCCCGGGGAAGACAGGCCCGGATAGCAATCAGCCCCAGCATTTT. Drawing the rest from reference TRBV28 and TRBJ1-5, the complete variable domain is DVKVTQSSRYLVKRTGEKVFLECVQDMDHENMFWYRQDPGLGLRLIYFSYDVKMKEKGDIPEGYSVSREKKERFSLILESASTNQTSMYLCASSVPGKTGPDSNQPQHFGDGTRLSIL.

The chain combines TRBV30 with TRBJ2-7; D call uncertain. Looked up from germline, CDR1 is GTSNPN and CDR2 is SVGIG (reference sequence). Trimming removed 5 bases at V and 5 bases at J, with 13 bases between. This CDR3 spans 12 amino acids. Here the CDR3 DNA reads TGTGCCTGGGACAATGGGTCGCACGAGCAGTACTTC. This translates into CAWDNGSHEQYF.

V is TRBV9 and J is TRBJ2-7; D is possibly TRBD2 (6 bases). V lost 3 bases, J lost 3 bases, and 16 bases lay in between. CDR3 length: 15 amino acids. Germline V gene sequence: CDR1 SGDLS, CDR2 YYNGEE. The CDR3 is CASSAMPSANYEQYF. The CDR3 DNA is TGTGCCAGCAGCGCCATGCCTAGCGCGAACTACGAGCAGTACTTC. Together with reference TRBV9 and TRBJ2-7, the CDR3 gives the full variable domain: DSGVTQTPKHLITATGQRVTLRCSPRSGDLSVYWYQQSLDQGLQFLIQYYNGEERAKGNILERFSAQQFPDLHSELNLSSLELGDSALYFCASSAMPSANYEQYFGPGTRLTVT.

The chain employs TRBV7-9 and TRBJ1-1, with 8 nucleotides matching TRBD1. Trimming at V came to 4 bases and at J to 7 bases, leaving 8 bases not matched to a gene. CDR3 length: 14 amino acids. Germline CDR1 SEHNR, CDR2 FQNEAQ (reference sequence). The CDR3 DNA reads TGTGCCAGCAGCTCCGGGGGACAGGATGGTGAAGCTTTCTTT. Translating gives CASSSGGQDGEAFF.

The chain is built from TRBV30 and TRBJ2-7; D is ambiguous. The V end lost 0 bases, the J end lost 0 bases, and 9 bases lay between the germline ends. The CDR3 has 14 residues. Per the germline V gene, CDR1 is GTSNPN and CDR2 is SVGIG (reference sequence). CDR3 nucleotides: TGTGCCTGGAGTGTACTGGGCCGCTCCTACGAGCAGTACTTC. This gives the protein CAWSVLGRSYEQYF. Based on the CDR3 plus reference TRBV30 and TRBJ2-7, the full variable domain is SQTIHQWPATLVQPVGSPLSLECTVEGTSNPNLYWYRQAAGRGLQLLFYSVGIGQISSEVPQNLSASRPQDRQFILSSKKLLLSDSGFYLCAWSVLGRSYEQYFGPGTRLTVT.

The chain links TRBV5-5 to TRBJ2-7; 7 bases align to TRBD1. The CDR3 covers 14 residues. Germline V gene lookup returns CDR1 SGHKS and CDR2 YYEKEE (reference sequence). Unmatched junction bases numbered 11, after V lost 4 bases and J lost 7 bases. The CDR3 sequence is CASSGQVLPREQYF. CDR3 in DNA: TGTGCCAGCAGCGGACAGGTCCTTCCACGGGAGCAGTACTTC. Full variable domain (rest looked up from reference TRBV5-5 and TRBJ2-7): DAGVTQSPTHLIKTRGQQVTLRCSPISGHKSVSWYQQVLGQGPQFIFQYYEKEERGRGNFPDRFSARQFPNYSSELNVNALLLGDSALYLCASSGQVLPREQYFGPGTRLTVT.

The chain recombines TRBV27 with TRBJ1-5; D may be TRBD1 (5 bases). Germline CDR1 MNHEY, CDR2 SMNVEV (reference sequence). The CDR3 contains 15 residues. V lost 3 bases to trimming and J lost 3 bases, with 12 bases between them. The CDR3 sequence is CASSFIAGNNQPQHF. For the CDR3, the DNA is TGTGCCAGCAGTTTTATAGCAGGGAACAATCAGCCCCAGCATTTT.

The chain has TRBV7-2 and TRBJ2-7, with D perhaps TRBD1 (5 bases). Germline V gene lookup returns CDR1 SGHTA and CDR2 FQGNSA. The CDR3 has 15 amino acids. Trimming removed 5 bases at V and 6 bases at J, with 20 bases between. CDR3 sequence: CASSPQAGLYGEQYF. As DNA, the CDR3 is TGTGCCAGCAGCCCCCAAGCAGGGTTATATGGCGAGCAGTACTTC. Drawing the rest from reference TRBV7-2 and TRBJ2-7, the complete variable domain is GAGVSQSPSNKVTEKGKDVELRCDPISGHTALYWYRQSLGQGLEFLIYFQGNSAPDKSGLPSDRFSAERTGGSVSTLTIQRTQQEDSAVYLCASSPQAGLYGEQYFGPGTRLTVT.

The chain uses TRBV2 and TRBJ1-1; D perhaps matches TRBD1 (5 bases). The germline gives CDR1 SNHLY, CDR2 FYNNEI. The CDR3 runs 12 residues. Trimming shortened V by 8 bases and J by 4 bases, and 11 bases separated the two germline ends. The CDR3 DNA reads as TGTGCCAGCGGTGGCAGGGCCACTGAAGCTTTCTTT. Amino acids: CASGGRATEAFF. Drawing the rest from reference TRBV2 and TRBJ1-1, the complete variable domain is EPEVTQTPSHQVTQMGQEVILRCVPISNHLYFYWYRQILGQKVEFLVSFYNNEISEKSEIFDDQFSVERPDGSNFTLKIRSTKLEDSAMYFCASGGRATEAFFGQGTRLTVV.

The chain is built from TRBV7-6 and TRBJ2-3, with D uncertain. V lost 6 bases and J 0 bases, leaving 13 bases between the germline ends. This CDR3 contains 15 residues. The V gene's germline CDR1 is SGHVS and CDR2 FNYEAQ. CDR3 residues: CASSPLVPSTDTQYF. CDR3 bases: TGTGCCAGCAGTCCACTCGTCCCTAGCACAGATACGCAGTATTTT.

The rearrangement links TRBV2 to TRBJ1-1; TRBD1 matches 7 bases. This CDR3 has 13 amino acids. The junction had 9 bases not matched to a gene; V was cut back by 9 bases and J by 5 bases. Germline loops: CDR1 SNHLY, CDR2 FYNNEI. CDR3 sequence: CAREGAHRTEAFF. The CDR3 DNA is TGTGCCAGGGAGGGGGCCCATAGGACTGAAGCTTTCTTT.

This clone was recorded once. The chain recombines TRBV7-2 with TRBJ2-7; possible D gene TRBD1, 5 bases. Looked up from germline, CDR1 is SGHTA and CDR2 is FQGNSA. The CDR3 is 14 amino acids. The germline V and J ends were trimmed by 5 bases and 0 bases, with 11 bases remaining between them. The CDR3 protein is CASSPQGGSYEQYF. CDR3 nucleotides: TGTGCCAGCAGCCCTCAGGGTGGCTCCTACGAGCAGTACTTC.

The chain employs TRBV12-5 and TRBJ1-1; D is unresolved. With 7 bases removed from V and 5 bases from J, the gap between germline ends came to 14 bases. The CDR3 sequence is 13 residues long. CDR1 and CDR2 (germline): LGHNT, FRNRAP. CDR3 DNA: TGTGCTAGTGTCCCGGGGAGGAATACTGAAGCTTTCTTT. This codes for CASVPGRNTEAFF.

This chain links TRBV5-6 with TRBJ2-7; 9 bases agree with TRBD1. CDR3 length equals 14 residues. Trimming took 4 bases from V and 4 from J; bases not matched to a gene: 6. CDR1 SGHDT and CDR2 YYEEEE come from the germline V gene. The DNA for the CDR3 is TGTGCCAGCAGCGTATTGGACAGGGGTTACGAGCAGTACTTC. This codes for CASSVLDRGYEQYF.

The gene calls are TRBV5-1 and TRBJ2-1; 7 nucleotides align to TRBD1. The germline gives CDR1 SGHRS, CDR2 YFSETQ. V dropped 4 bases and J dropped 9; count of bases not matched to a gene: 13. The length of the CDR3 is 15 residues. CDR3 sequence (DNA): TGCGCCAGCAGCAAAGGGACAGATGCTGCGGGTGAGCAGTTCTTC. Encoded protein: CASSKGTDAAGEQFF.

The chain is built from TRBV7-2 and TRBJ2-3, with D tentatively TRBD2 (5 bases). The CDR3 has 14 amino acids. Germline lookup yields CDR1 SGHTA and CDR2 FQGNSA. Trimming shortened V by 7 bases and J by 4 bases, and 15 bases separated the two germline ends. CDR3 coding DNA: TGTGCCAGCACCTTCCCGGGAAGCGCAGATACGCAGTATTTT. Its translation is CASTFPGSADTQYF.